What follows are 8 T cell receptor beta chains derived from one specimen sequenced in a study of neurological immune-mediated disorders. Each CDR3 protein is one row after TCRdb ran MiXCR on the 5' RACE reads. The sample holds tens of thousands of distinct CDR3 sequences, about 5.8% seen once. Sequencing used CD4+ T cells from blood. These receptors all stem from a woman aged 18-30 years with multiple sclerosis.

In its sample, this clonotype was seen many times. This rearrangement joins TRBV7-9 to TRBJ2-1, with 10 bases fitting TRBD2. This CDR3 spans 18 amino acids. Germline V gene data show CDR1 as SEHNR and CDR2 as FQNEAQ (reference sequence). The junction had 19 bases not matched to a gene; V was cut back by 5 bases and J by 9 bases. The CDR3, as DNA: TGTGCCAGCAGCCCTCGGCTAGCGGGAGATAGCGCGCGGGCTGAGCAGTTCTTC. Protein product: CASSPRLAGDSARAEQFF.

This clonotype was seen ten or more times. The rearrangement links TRBV4-1 to TRBJ2-7; TRBD1 matches at 9 bases. V trimming: 5 bases; J trimming: 0 bases; junction bases outside the gene matches: 8. The germline CDR1 and CDR2 sequences are MGHRA and YSYEKL. This CDR3 contains 16 residues. The CDR3 here is CASSETQGARSYEQYF. The CDR3 DNA is TGCGCCAGCAGCGAAACACAGGGGGCCCGCTCCTACGAGCAGTACTTC.

A remark on this clonotype: A read error may be the cause here, since a much bigger clone is one base away. CDR3 DNA sequence: TGTGCCAGCAGAAAATCAGGGGGCAACACTGAAGCTTTATTT. Translating gives CASRKSGGNTEALF. J is TRBJ1-1 and V is TRBV6-5, with TRBD1 matching over 8 bases. This CDR3 has 14 amino acids. CDR1 is MNHEY and CDR2 is SVGAGI in the germline V gene.

At least ten counts were recorded for this clonotype. The chain uses TRBV20-1 and TRBJ1-2; TRBD1 aligns across 10 bases. The CDR3 runs 14 residues. The trim removed 6 bases at V and 3 bases at J, leaving 7 bases unmatched. Germline V lookup: CDR1 DFQATT, CDR2 SNEGSKA (reference sequence). CDR3 sequence: CSATGQGVYYGYTF. The CDR3 bases are TGCAGTGCCACCGGACAGGGGGTGTACTATGGCTACACCTTC.

A word on this clonotype: A much larger clonotype is one base distant, so this may be a read error. This is likely a read error, given that the CDR3 carries no conserved phenylalanine or tryptophan at its end. The CDR3 reads CASSLLRAYGYTC. The CDR3 nucleotides read TGTGCCAGCAGTTTACTAAGGGCCTATGGCTACACCTGC. The J gene is TRBJ1-2, the V gene TRBV12-3 or TRBV12-4; D gene unclear. Between the trimmed V and J ends, which lost 2 bases and 4 bases, there was a span of 8 bases. CDR3 size: 13 residues.

The table lists this clonotype with many counts. The V and J genes are TRBV24-1 and TRBJ1-1; D unresolved. Germline loops: CDR1 KGHDR, CDR2 SFDVKD. The CDR3 contains 13 residues. V shed 4 bases and J shed 3 bases, with 8 bases lying between them. CDR3 sequence reads: CATSDSYDTEAFF. The CDR3, as DNA: TGTGCCACCAGTGACAGCTACGACACTGAAGCTTTCTTT.

This clonotype was observed many times. This chain uses TRBV18 with TRBJ1-3; 7 bases are a match to TRBD1. This CDR3 has 16 residues. The germline V gene encodes CDR1 KGHSH and CDR2 LQKENI. Losses at the gene ends were 8 bases for V and 0 bases for J; bases not matched to a gene: 10. CDR3: CASTRVQGSSGNTIYF. The DNA for the CDR3 is TGTGCCAGCACCCGAGTACAGGGGTCCTCTGGAAACACCATATATTTT.

This clonotype was observed at least ten times. The J gene is TRBJ2-1, the V gene TRBV11-2; 13 nucleotides line up with TRBD2. The V and J ends lost 7 bases and 9 bases, in that order; junction bases with no gene match: 9. The germline gives CDR1 SGHAT, CDR2 FQNNGV. The CDR3 sequence is 15 residues long. This chain's CDR3 is CASKVLAGGPGEQFF. For the CDR3, the DNA is TGTGCCAGCAAAGTACTAGCGGGGGGGCCCGGTGAGCAGTTCTTC.